This T cell receptor beta chain was documented in a study of T cells in localized non-small cell lung cancer. Study observations and caveats: Heterogeneity stays possible, as sequencing covered only one tumor region.

Method: immunoSEQ multiplex PCR; TCRdb's copy keeps in-frame clones and lacks some. The sample holds some 22,000 clones, 65% to 85% seen once. CDR1 and CDR2 (germline): SGHAT, FQNNGV. Between the trimmed V and J ends, which lost 1 base and 7 bases, there was a span of 16 bases. The CDR3 length is 15 residues. As to this clone: Its antigen is not known.

The material was PBMCs, obtained before any cancer treatment. The origin of this receptor is a man aged 35 to 69 with stage II lung adenocarcinoma. The chain combines TRBV11-2 with TRBJ1-1; weak D call: TRBD1 (5 bases). As DNA, the CDR3 is TGTGCCAGCAGCTTAGTGAGCCAGGGCAGGAGTGAAGCTTTCTTT. This codes for CASSLVSQGRSEAFF.